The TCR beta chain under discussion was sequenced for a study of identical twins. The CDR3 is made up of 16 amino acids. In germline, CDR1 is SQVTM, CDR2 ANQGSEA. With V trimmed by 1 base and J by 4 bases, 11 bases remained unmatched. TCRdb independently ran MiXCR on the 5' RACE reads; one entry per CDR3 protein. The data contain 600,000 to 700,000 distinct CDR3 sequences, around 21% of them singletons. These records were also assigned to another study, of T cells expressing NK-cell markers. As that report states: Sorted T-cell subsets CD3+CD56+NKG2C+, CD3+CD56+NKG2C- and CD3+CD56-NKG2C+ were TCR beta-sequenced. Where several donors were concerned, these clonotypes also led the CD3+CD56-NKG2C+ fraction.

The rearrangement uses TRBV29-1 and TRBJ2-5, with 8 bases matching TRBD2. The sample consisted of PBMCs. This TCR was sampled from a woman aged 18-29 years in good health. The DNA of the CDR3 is TGCAGCGTTGAAGGTGGGGGAGCGGGGGCCCCAGAGACCCAGTACTTC. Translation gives CSVEGGGAGAPETQYF.